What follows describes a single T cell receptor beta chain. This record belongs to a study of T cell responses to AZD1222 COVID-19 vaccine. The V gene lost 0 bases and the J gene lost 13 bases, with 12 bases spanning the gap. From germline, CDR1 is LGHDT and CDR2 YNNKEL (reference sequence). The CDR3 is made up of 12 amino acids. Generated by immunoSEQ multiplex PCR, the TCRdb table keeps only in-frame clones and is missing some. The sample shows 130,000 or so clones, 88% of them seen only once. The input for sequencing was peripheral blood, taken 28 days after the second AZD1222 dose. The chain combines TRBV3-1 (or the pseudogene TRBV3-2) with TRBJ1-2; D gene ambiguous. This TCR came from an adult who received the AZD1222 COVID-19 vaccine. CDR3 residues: CASSQDRNPCTF. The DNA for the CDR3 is TGTGCCAGCAGCCAAGATAGAAACCCCTGCACCTTC.